A selection of T cell receptor beta chains follows, all from one sample in a study of blood T cell repertoires in COVID-19. The assay was immunoSEQ multiplex PCR, and TCRdb's table has in-frame clones only and misses some. Of under 200,000 clones in the sample, 85% to 90% are singletons; the top ten hold about 7.3%. Specimen: peripheral blood. The receptors were sampled from a man between 50 and 59 years old with active or convalescent COVID-19. Each CDR3 is given with its conserved first and last residue. Each record gives: clone size, D gene, J gene, V gene, CDR3 DNA, CDR3 protein. D genes are given only for firm matches. Some rows mark clone size as missing; the rest say once, few, many or name a class of expanded clone.

NA	NA	TRBJ1-6	TRBV7-2	TGTGCCAGCAGCCTCGAAAGAGATTCACCCCTCCACTTT	CASSLERDSPLHF
NA	NA	TRBJ2-1	TRBV15	TGTGCCACCAGCAGATACGCCGCCGCGAGCAATGAGCAGTTCTTC	CATSRYAAASNEQFF
NA	NA	TRBJ2-2	TRBV5-1	TGCGCCAGCAGCTGGACAGCCTCTAACACCGGGGAGCTGTTTTTT	CASSWTASNTGELFF
NA	NA	TRBJ2-6	TRBV7-8	TGTGCCAGCAGCGTCTACAGGCTGCTCTTTGGGGCCAACGTCCTGACTTTC	CASSVYRLLFGANVLTF
NA	NA	TRBJ1-4	TRBV27	TGTGCCAGCAGTTTGACCGACAGAAATGAAAAACTGTTTTTT	CASSLTDRNEKLFF
NA	NA	TRBJ1-1	TRBV15	TGTGCCACCAGCCCGTTGAACACTGAAGCTTTCTTT	CATSPLNTEAFF
few	TRBD1	TRBJ1-1	TRBV5-1	TGCGCCAGCAGCTCGGACAGGGGAGGTACTGAAGCTTTCTTT	CASSSDRGGTEAFF
NA	TRBD1	TRBJ1-1	TRBV11-2	TGTGCCAGCAGCAGGCCGGGACAGGGGGAGAAGAGTGAAGCTTTCTTT	CASSRPGQGEKSEAFF
NA	TRBD2	TRBJ2-1	TRBV6-2/TRBV6-3	TGTGCCAGCAGCCCCGGACTAGCGAGTGACAATGAGCAGTTCTTC	CASSPGLASDNEQFF
NA	TRBD2	TRBJ2-7	TRBV29-1	TGCAGCGTTGGGACTAGCGGTCTTTACGAGCAGTACTTC	CSVGTSGLYEQYF
NA	NA	TRBJ2-2	TRBV9	TGTGCCAGCAGCGTAGAGGCAGGGTTAACCGGGGAGCTGTTTTTT	CASSVEAGLTGELFF
NA	TRBD2	TRBJ2-7	TRBV11-3	TGTGCCAGCAGCACCCTGACTAGCGGGAACTCCTACGAGCAGTACTTC	CASSTLTSGNSYEQYF
NA	NA	TRBJ2-7	TRBV16	TGTGCCAGCAGCCGACAGCTCGGGTACGAGCAGTACTTC	CASSRQLGYEQYF
NA	NA	TRBJ1-3	TRBV5-1	TGCGCCAGCAGCTTGACGGGTTATGGAAACACCATATATTTT	CASSLTGYGNTIYF
NA	TRBD1	TRBJ1-1	TRBV6-2/TRBV6-3	TGTGCCAGCAGTTACCCCCGACAGGGGGTCGGGACTGAAGCTTTCTTT	CASSYPRQGVGTEAFF
once	NA	TRBJ1-6	TRBV19	TGTGCCAGTAGCTGGGGGCAGAATAATTCACCCCTCCACTTT	CASSWGQNNSPLHF
NA	NA	TRBJ1-5	TRBV19	TGTGCCAGTAGTATAGATTTCTTAAATCGCGATCAGCCCCAGCATTTT	CASSIDFLNRDQPQHF
NA	TRBD2	TRBJ2-7	TRBV20-1	TGCAGTGCAAGGACTAGCTACGAGCAGTACTTC	CSARTSYEQYF
NA	NA	TRBJ2-5	TRBV30	TGTGCCTGGAGCGAGGGACACGGCGGGGGAGAGACCCAGTACTTC	CAWSEGHGGGETQYF
NA	TRBD1	TRBJ2-1	TRBV11-3	TGTGCCAGCAGCTTTAACCGGGACAGATACAATGAGCAGTTCTTC	CASSFNRDRYNEQFF
NA	TRBD1	TRBJ2-5	TRBV30	TGTGCCTGGAGTGTAACAGGGGTTCAAGAGACCCAGTACTTC	CAWSVTGVQETQYF
NA	TRBD2	TRBJ2-7	TRBV3-1/TRBV3-2	TGTGCCAGCAGCCAAAGCGGGGGGGCCTACGAGCAGTACTTC	CASSQSGGAYEQYF
NA	NA	TRBJ1-5	TRBV3-1/TRBV3-2	TGTGCCAGCAGCCAATTTGTCAGTGGCAATCAGCCCCAGCATTTT	CASSQFVSGNQPQHF
NA	TRBD1	TRBJ1-4	TRBV7-9	TGTGCCAGCAGCACAGACAGGGCGGCTAATGAAAAACTGTTTTTT	CASSTDRAANEKLFF
NA	NA	TRBJ2-5	TRBV6-6	TGTGCCAGCAGCCAGGCGGGGGAGACCCAGTACTTC	CASSQAGETQYF
NA	NA	TRBJ2-7	TRBV5-5	TGTGCCAGCAGCCAAACAGGGTGGGGCCTCGAGCAGTACTTC	CASSQTGWGLEQYF
NA	NA	TRBJ2-2	TRBV24-1	TGTGCCACCAGTGCACTTTACACCGGGGAGCTGTTTTTT	CATSALYTGELFF
NA	TRBD1	TRBJ1-5	TRBV27	TGTGCCAGCAGTTCCGGACAGGGAAGGCAGCCCCAGCATTTT	CASSSGQGRQPQHF
NA	NA	TRBJ2-2	TRBV19	TGTGCCAGTAGTCCCCGGCGGGGTGGGACCGGGGAGCTGTTTTTT	CASSPRRGGTGELFF
NA	NA	TRBJ1-1	TRBV6-5	TGTGCCAGCAGTCGGTTCACTGAAGCTTTCTTT	CASSRFTEAFF
NA	NA	TRBJ1-3	TRBV28	TGTGCCAGCGCTCTCGGGGGAAGCTCTGGAAACACCATATATTTT	CASALGGSSGNTIYF
few	TRBD1	TRBJ1-6	TRBV2	TGTGCCAGCAGGGGGACAGGAAATTCACCCCTCCACTTT	CASRGTGNSPLHF
NA	NA	TRBJ1-1	TRBV5-6	TGTGCCAGCAGCCCCGGACACTATTCGGAAGCTTTCTTT	CASSPGHYSEAFF
NA	NA	TRBJ1-5	TRBV10-3	TGTGCCATAGGCAGACAGGATAGCAATCAGCCCCAGCATTTT	CAIGRQDSNQPQHF
NA	TRBD2	TRBJ2-1	TRBV27	TGTGCCAGCAGTTCCCTAGCGGGAGTAGTCGGTACAAATGAGCAGTTCTTC	CASSSLAGVVGTNEQFF